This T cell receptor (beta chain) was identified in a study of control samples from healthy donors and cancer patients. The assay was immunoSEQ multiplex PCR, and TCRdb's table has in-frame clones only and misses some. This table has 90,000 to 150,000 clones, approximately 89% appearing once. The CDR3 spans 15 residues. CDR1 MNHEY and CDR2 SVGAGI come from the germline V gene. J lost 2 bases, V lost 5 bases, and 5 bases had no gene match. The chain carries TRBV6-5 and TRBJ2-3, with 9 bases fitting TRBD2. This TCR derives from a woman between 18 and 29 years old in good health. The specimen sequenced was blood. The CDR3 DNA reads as TGTGCCAGCAGTACACTAGCGGGCGCCACAGATACGCAGTATTTT. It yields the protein CASSTLAGATDTQYF.